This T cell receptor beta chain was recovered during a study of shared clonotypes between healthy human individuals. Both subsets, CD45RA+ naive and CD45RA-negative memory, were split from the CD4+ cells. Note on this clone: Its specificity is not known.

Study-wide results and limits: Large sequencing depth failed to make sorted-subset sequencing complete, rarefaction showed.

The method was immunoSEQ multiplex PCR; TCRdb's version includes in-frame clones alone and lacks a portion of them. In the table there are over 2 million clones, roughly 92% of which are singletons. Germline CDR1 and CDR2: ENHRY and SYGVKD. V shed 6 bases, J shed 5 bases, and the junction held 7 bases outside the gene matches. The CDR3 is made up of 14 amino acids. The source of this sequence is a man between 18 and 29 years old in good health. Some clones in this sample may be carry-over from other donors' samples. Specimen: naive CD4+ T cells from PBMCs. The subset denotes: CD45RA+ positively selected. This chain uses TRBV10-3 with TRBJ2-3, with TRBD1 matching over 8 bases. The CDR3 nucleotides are TGTGCCATCAGGAACGTCGACAGGGGAGATACGCAGTATTTT. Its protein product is CAIRNVDRGDTQYF.